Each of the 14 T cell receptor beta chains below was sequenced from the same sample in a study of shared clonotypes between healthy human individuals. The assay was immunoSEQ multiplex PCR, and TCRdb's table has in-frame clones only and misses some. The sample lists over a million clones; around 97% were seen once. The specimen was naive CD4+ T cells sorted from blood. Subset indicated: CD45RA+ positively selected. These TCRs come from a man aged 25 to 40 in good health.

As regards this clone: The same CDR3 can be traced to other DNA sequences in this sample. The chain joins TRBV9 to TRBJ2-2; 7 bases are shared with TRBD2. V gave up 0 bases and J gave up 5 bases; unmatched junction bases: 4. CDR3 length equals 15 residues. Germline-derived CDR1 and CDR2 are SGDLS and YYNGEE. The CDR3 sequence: CASSVGGRGTGELFF. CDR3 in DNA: TGTGCCAGCAGCGTAGGTGGGAGGGGTACCGGGGAGCTGTTTTTT.

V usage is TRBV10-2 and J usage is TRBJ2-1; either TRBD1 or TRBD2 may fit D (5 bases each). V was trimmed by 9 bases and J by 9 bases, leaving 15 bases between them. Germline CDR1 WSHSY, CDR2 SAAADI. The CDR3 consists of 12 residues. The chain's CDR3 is CARWDPGAEQFF. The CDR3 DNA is TGCGCCAGATGGGACCCCGGGGCTGAGCAGTTCTTC.

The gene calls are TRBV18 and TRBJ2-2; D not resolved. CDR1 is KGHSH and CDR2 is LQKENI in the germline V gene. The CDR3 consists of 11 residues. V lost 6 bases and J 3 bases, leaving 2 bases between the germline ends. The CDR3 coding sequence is TGTGCCAGCTCTGACACCGGGGAGCTGTTTTTT. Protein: CASSDTGELFF.

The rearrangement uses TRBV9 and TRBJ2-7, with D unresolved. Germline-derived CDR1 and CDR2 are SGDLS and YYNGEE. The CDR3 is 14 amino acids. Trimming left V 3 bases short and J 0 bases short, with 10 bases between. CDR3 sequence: CASSALRTSYEQYF. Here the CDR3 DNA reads TGTGCCAGCAGCGCCCTCCGTACCTCCTACGAGCAGTACTTC.

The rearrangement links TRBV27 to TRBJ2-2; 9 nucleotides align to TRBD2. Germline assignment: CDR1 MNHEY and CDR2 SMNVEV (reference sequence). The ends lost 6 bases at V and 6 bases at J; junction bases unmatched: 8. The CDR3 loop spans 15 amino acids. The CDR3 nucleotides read TGTGCCAGCAGCCTATTGACTAGCGGACCCGGGGAGCTGTTTTTT. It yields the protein CASSLLTSGPGELFF.

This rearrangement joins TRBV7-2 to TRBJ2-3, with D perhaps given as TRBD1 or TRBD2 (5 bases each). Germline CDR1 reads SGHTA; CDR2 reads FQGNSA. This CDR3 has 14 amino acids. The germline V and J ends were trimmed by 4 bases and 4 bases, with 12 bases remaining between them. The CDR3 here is CASSSQVGADTQYF. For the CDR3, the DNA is TGTGCCAGCAGCTCCCAGGTGGGGGCAGATACGCAGTATTTT.

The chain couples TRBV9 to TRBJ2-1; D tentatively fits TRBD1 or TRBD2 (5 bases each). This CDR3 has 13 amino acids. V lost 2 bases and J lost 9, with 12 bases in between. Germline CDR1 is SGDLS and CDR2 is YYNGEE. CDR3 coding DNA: TGTGCCAGCAGCGTCGGGACGCTAGGTGAGCAGTTCTTC. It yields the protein CASSVGTLGEQFF.

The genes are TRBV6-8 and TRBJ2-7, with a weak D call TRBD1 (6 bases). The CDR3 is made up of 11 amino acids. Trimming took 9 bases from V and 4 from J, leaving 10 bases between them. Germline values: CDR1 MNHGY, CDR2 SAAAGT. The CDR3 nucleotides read TGTGCCAGTCCCCAGGGGTACGAGCAGTACTTC. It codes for CASPQGYEQYF.

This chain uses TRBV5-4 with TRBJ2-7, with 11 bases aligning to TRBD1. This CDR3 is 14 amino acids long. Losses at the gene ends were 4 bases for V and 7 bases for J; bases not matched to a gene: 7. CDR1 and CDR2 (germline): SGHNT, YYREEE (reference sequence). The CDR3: CASSQRTGGREQYF. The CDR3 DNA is TGTGCCAGCAGCCAGCGGACAGGGGGCCGGGAGCAGTACTTC.

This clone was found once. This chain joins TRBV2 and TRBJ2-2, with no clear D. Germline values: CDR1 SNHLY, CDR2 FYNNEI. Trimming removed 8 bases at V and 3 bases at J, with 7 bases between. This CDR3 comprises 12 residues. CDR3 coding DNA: TGTGCCAGCTCCGAGGACACCGGGGAGCTGTTTTTT. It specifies CASSEDTGELFF.

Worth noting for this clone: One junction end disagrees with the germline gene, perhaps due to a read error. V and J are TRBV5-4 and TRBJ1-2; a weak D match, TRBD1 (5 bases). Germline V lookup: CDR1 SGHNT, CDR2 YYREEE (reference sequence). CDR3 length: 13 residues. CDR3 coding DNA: TGTGTCAGCAGCGCCCAGGGATTGGATGGCTACACCTTC. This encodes CVSSAQGLDGYTF.

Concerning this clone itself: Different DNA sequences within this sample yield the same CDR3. The CDR3 sequence: CASSLAGTRTYEQYF. CDR3 bases: TGTGCCAGCAGCTTGGCCGGGACACGGACCTACGAGCAGTACTTC. The chain combines TRBV7-8 with TRBJ2-7; D might be TRBD1 (6 bases). V dropped 3 bases and J dropped 2 bases, with 14 bases sitting between them. CDR3 size: 15 residues. The germline gives CDR1 SGHVS, CDR2 FQNEAQ.

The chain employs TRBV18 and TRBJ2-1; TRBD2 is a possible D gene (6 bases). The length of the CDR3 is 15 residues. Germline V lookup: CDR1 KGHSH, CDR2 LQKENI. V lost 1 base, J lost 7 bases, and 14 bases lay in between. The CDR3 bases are TGTGCCAGCTCACCACTTCAGGCCGGGGGAAATGAGCAGTTCTTC. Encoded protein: CASSPLQAGGNEQFF.

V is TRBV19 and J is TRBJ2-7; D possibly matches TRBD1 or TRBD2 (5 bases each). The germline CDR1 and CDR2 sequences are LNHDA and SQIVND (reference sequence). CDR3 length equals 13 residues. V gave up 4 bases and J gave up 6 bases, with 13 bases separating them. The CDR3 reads CASSTRDRSEQYF. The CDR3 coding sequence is TGTGCCAGTAGTACCCGGGACCGGTCCGAGCAGTACTTC.